Here is one TCR beta chain with its context. Vbeta (60) and Jbeta (13) primers were used in the PCR. Sequencing was performed with immunoSEQ multiplex PCR; in TCRdb, only in-frame clones are kept and a portion is missing. The table records fewer than 250,000 clones, about nine tenths of them present only once. This sample is drawn from a study of cytomegalovirus exposure and HLA in healthy donors. The CDR3 is 16 amino acids. Trimming cost V 2 bases and J 8 bases; bases outside gene matches: 15. CDR1 is SGHRS, CDR2 YFSETQ, per germline. This chain joins TRBV5-1 and TRBJ1-2; TRBD1 matches 7 bases. The material sequenced was PBMCs. The TCR originated in a boy between 2 and 10 years old in good health and CMV-seronegative. CDR3 bases: TGCGCCAGCAGCTTTGCGAACAGGGGAGGAACTGACGGCTACACCTTC. Translated: CASSFANRGGTDGYTF. Using reference TRBV5-1 and TRBJ1-2 for the parts outside the CDR3, the full variable domain is KAGVTQTPRYLIKTRGQQVTLSCSPISGHRSVSWYQQTPGQGLQFLFEYFSETQRNKGNFPGRFSGRQFSNSRSEMNVSTLELGDSALYLCASSFANRGGTDGYTFGSGTRLTVV.